What follows are 8 T cell receptor beta chains derived from one specimen sequenced in a study of blood T cell repertoires in COVID-19. Libraries were prepared by immunoSEQ multiplex PCR; TCRdb keeps only in-frame clonotypes and omits some of them. The table lists some 60,000 clones, approximately 91% of them singletons. The sample comprised peripheral blood. These receptors all come from a human donor in a cohort sampled during active COVID-19.

The chain uses TRBV7-2 and TRBJ2-3, with 7 nucleotides matching TRBD2. J was trimmed by 4 bases and V by 6 bases; bases with no gene match: 7. This CDR3 region has 14 residues. Germline-derived CDR1 and CDR2 are SGHTA and FQGNSA. The DNA for the CDR3 is TGTGCCAGCAGTTCCAGCGGGACCCCAGATACGCAGTATTTT. Its translation is CASSSSGTPDTQYF.

The CDR3 region has the DNA TGTGCCAGCAGCTTGATTGTACTAGCGGTATACAATGAGCAGTTCTTC. It encodes CASSLIVLAVYNEQFF. This rearrangement joins TRBV5-8 to TRBJ2-1, with 8 bases identical to TRBD2. The CDR3 length is 16 residues. CDR1 SGHTS and CDR2 YDEGEE come from the germline V gene. The trim removed 1 base at V and 4 bases at J, leaving 7 bases unmatched.

This chain connects TRBV7-9 to TRBJ1-2; 9 nucleotides line up with TRBD1. CDR1 is SEHNR and CDR2 is FQNEAQ in the germline V gene (reference sequence). CDR3 size: 14 residues. The V and J ends lost 5 bases and 6 bases, in that order; junction bases with no gene match: 7. This CDR3 reads CASSIRDRVDGYTF. CDR3 nucleotides: TGTGCCAGCAGCATCAGGGACAGGGTGGATGGCTACACCTTC.

The rearrangement joins TRBV4-2 to TRBJ2-7; D is perhaps TRBD1 (6 bases). V was pared by 2 bases and J by 1 base, with 12 bases between. The CDR3 has 15 residues. Germline V lookup: CDR1 LGHNA, CDR2 YNFKEQ. The CDR3 protein is CASSQPGQTSYEQYF. CDR3 DNA sequence: TGTGCCAGCAGCCAACCCGGACAGACTTCCTACGAGCAGTACTTC.

This chain connects TRBV28 to TRBJ2-6, with D uncertain. From germline, CDR1 is MDHEN and CDR2 SYDVKM. The V gene lost 8 bases and the J gene lost 0 bases, with 2 bases spanning the gap. The CDR3 has 12 residues. CDR3 sequence: CASYSGANVLTF. In nucleotides, the CDR3 is TGTGCCAGCTACTCTGGGGCCAACGTCCTGACTTTC.

This chain connects TRBV5-1 to TRBJ2-7, with 14 bases that match TRBD2. Germline CDR1 is SGHRS and CDR2 is YFSETQ. This CDR3 has 15 amino acids. Germline trimming cut 4 bases from V and 7 bases from J; bases unmatched to any gene: 7. CDR3 in DNA: TGCGCCAGCAGCCCGGGACTAGCGGGAGATCGGGAGCAGTACTTC. As protein: CASSPGLAGDREQYF.

The chain joins TRBV12-3 or TRBV12-4 to TRBJ1-2; D unclear. This CDR3 is built from 12 residues. Deletions cut 9 bases from V and 1 base from J, with 9 bases between. The CDR3 spells CASTAFNYGYTF. The CDR3 DNA sequence: TGTGCCAGTACAGCCTTTAACTATGGCTACACCTTC.

This clone was detected once. This chain connects TRBV19 to TRBJ2-7, with a possible D match to TRBD1 (9 bases). CDR3 size: 19 residues. Germline lookup yields CDR1 LNHDA and CDR2 SQIVND (reference sequence). The ends were cut back, 2 bases at V and 2 bases at J, with 25 bases in the middle. This chain's CDR3 is CASSISGGQGSPSAYEQYF. The DNA for the CDR3 is TGTGCCAGTAGTATAAGCGGGGGACAGGGATCTCCCTCCGCCTACGAGCAGTACTTC.